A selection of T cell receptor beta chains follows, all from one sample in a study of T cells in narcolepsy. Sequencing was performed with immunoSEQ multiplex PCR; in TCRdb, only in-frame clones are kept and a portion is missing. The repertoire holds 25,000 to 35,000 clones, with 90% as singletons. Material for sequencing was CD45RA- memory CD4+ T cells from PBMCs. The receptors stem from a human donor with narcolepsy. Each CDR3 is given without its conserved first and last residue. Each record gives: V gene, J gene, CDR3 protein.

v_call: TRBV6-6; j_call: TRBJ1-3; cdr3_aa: ASSYSKVYNTIY
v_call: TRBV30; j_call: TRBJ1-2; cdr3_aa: AWSDFLQGLGYGYT
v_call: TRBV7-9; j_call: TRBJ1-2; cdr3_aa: ASSVAGTGVIGDGYT
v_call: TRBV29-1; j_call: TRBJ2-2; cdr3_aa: SVAVGPNTGELF
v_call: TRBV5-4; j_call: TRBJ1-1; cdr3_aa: ASSLAVGDTEAF
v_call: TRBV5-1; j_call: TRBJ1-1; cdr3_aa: ASSLAGRGITNTEAF
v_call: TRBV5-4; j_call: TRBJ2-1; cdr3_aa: ASSLDQGAKIEQF
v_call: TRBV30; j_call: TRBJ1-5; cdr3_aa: AWSTGQGNQPQH
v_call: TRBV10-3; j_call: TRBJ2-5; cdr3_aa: ATSAGLAGEEETQY
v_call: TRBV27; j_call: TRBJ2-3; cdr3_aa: ASSPLGSQGSDTQY
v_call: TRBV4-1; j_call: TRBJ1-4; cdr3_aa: ASSQVSRNEKLF
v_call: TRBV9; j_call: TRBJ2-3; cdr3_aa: ASSVAAGGWTDTQY
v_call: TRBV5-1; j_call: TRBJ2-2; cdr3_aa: ASSGGGNTGELF
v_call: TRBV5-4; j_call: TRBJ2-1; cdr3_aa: ASSLGGRSHEQF
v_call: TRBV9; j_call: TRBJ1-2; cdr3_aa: ASSVAAQGDGYT
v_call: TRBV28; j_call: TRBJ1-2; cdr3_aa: ASSLTGTGVNYGYT
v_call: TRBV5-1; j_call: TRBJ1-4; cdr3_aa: ASSLGRGREKLF
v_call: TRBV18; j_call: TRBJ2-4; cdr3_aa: ASSPRQGRIQY
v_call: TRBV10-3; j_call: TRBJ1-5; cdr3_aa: AISDNPGGDPFGLRQPQH
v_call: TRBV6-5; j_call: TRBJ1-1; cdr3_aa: ASRDQGLGTEAF
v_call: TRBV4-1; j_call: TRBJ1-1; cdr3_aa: ASRGVLRNTEAF
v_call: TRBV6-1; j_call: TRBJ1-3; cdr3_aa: ASSVRAGGNTIY
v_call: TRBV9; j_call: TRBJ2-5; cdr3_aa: ASSVDQKETQY
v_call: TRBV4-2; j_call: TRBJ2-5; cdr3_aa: ASSQFGGSRETQY
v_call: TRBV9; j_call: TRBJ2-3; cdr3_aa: ASSVGTSGGGTDTQY
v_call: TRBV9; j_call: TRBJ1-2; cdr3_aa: ASSDTGDLLYT
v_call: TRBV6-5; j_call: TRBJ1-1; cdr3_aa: ASSYRTVSMNTEAF
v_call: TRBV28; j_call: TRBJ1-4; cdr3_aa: ASSFLGATNEKLF
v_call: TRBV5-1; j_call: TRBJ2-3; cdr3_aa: ASSLTAGGADTQY
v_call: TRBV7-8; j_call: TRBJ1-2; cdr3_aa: ASSFPGGYGYT
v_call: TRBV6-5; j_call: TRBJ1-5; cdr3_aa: ASRGQGVGRQPQH
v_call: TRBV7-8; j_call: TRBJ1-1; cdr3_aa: ASSPRVGVTEAF
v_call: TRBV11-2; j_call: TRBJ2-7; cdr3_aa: ASSLMGVEGHEQY
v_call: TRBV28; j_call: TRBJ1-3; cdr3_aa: ASSPLDRVDGNTIY
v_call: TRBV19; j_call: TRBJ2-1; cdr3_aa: ASSPGHQNNEQF
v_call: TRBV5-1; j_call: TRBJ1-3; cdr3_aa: ASSLLSGSGNTIY
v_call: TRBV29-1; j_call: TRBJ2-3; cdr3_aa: SVEEGFQADTQY
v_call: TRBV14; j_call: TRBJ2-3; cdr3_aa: ASSQGAGGRTDTQY
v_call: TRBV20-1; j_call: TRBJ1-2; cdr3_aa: SAPDPRGYT